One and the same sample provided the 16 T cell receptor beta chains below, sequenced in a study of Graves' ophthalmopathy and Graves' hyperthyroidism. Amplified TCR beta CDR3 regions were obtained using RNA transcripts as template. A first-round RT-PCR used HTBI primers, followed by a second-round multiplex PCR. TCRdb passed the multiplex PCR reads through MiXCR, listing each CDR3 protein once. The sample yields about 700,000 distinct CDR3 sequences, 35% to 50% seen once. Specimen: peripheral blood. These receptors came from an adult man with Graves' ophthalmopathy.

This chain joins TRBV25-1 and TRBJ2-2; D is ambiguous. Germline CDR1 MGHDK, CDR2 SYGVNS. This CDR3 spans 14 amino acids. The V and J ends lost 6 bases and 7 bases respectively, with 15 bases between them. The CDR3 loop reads CASSLERVGGELFF. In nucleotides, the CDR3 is TGTGCCAGCAGCTTGGAAAGGGTAGGCGGGGAGCTGTTTTTT.

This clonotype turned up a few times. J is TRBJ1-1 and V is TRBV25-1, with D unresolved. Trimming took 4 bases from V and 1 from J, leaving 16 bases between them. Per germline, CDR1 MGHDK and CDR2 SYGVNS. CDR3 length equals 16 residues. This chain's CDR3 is CASSAPGRMKNTEAFF. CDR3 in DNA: TGTGCCAGCAGTGCGCCGGGCCGCATGAAGAACACTGAAGCTTTCTTT.

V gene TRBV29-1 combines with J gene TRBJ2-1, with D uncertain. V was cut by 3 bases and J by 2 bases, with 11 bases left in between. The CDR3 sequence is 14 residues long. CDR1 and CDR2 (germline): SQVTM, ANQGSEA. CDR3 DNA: TGCAGCGTTGATATCAGCTCCCCCTACAATGAGCAGTTCTTC. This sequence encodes CSVDISSPYNEQFF.

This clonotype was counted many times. The CDR3 spells CAIAGGLLQETQYF. CDR3 nucleotide sequence: TGTGCCATCGCCGGAGGACTACTTCAAGAGACCCAGTACTTC. The V call is TRBV10-3, the J call TRBJ2-5, with D possibly matching TRBD2 (6 bases). Between the trimmed V and J ends, which lost 8 bases and 2 bases, there was a span of 15 bases. The CDR3 has 14 amino acids. Germline lookup yields CDR1 ENHRY and CDR2 SYGVKD.

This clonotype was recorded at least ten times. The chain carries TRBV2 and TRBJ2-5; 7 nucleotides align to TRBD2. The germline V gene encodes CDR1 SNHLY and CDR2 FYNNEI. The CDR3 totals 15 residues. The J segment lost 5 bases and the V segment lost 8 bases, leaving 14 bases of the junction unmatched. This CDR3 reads CASDNKLASGETQYF. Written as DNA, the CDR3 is TGTGCCAGCGATAACAAACTAGCGTCGGGGGAGACCCAGTACTTC.

DNA of the CDR3: TGTGCCAGCAGCCCCGCAAGACTAGCGGGAGACGACACCGGGGAGCTGTTTTTT. Amino acid sequence: CASSPARLAGDDTGELFF. This chain joins TRBV7-9 and TRBJ2-2, with 12 bases aligning to TRBD2. Germline-derived CDR1 and CDR2 are SEHNR and FQNEAQ (reference sequence). The CDR3 consists of 18 residues. V gave up 5 bases and J gave up 3 bases; unmatched junction bases: 10.

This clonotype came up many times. The CDR3 spells CATSVKDRGPEGYTF. CDR3 in DNA: TGTGCCACCAGTGTGAAGGACAGGGGGCCGGAAGGCTACACCTTC. The V and J genes are TRBV24-1 and TRBJ1-2; TRBD1 agrees at 11 bases. J gave up 8 bases and V 5 bases, and 9 bases lay outside the gene matches. The length of the CDR3 is 15 residues. Germline assignment: CDR1 KGHDR and CDR2 SFDVKD.

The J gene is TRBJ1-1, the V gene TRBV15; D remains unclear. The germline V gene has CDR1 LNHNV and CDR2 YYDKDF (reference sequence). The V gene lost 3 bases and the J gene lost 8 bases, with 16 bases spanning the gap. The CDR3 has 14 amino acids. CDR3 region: CATSSRADGAEAFF. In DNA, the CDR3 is TGTGCCACCAGCAGTAGGGCGGACGGAGCCGAAGCTTTCTTT.

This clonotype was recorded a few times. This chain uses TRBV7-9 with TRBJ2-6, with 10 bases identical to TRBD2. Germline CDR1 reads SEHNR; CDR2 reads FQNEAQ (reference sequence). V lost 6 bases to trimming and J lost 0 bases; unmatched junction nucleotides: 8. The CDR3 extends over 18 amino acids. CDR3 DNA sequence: TGTGCCAGCAGAAGACGAAGCGGGAGGGGCTCTGGGGCCAACGTCCTGACTTTC. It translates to CASRRRSGRGSGANVLTF.

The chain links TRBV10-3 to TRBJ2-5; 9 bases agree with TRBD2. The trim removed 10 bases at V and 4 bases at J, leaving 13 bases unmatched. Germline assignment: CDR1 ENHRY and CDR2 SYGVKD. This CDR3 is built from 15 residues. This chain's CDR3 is CASSPKRGDLETQYF. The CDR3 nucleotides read TGTGCCAGCTCACCAAAGCGGGGGGACCTAGAGACCCAGTACTTC.

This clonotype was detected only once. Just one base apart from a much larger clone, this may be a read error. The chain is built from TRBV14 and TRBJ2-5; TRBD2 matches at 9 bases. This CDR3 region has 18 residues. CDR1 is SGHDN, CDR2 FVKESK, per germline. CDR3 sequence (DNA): TGTGCCAGCAGCCATGGAGGACTAGCGACCATGCCACAAGAGACCCGGTACTTC. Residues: CASSHGGLATMPQETRYF.

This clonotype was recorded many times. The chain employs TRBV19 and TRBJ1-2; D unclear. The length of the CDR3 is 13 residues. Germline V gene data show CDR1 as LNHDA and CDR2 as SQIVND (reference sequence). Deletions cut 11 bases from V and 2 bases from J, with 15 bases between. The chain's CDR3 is CAAAGGRNYGYTF. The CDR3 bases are TGTGCCGCGGCGGGCGGGAGAAACTATGGCTACACCTTC.

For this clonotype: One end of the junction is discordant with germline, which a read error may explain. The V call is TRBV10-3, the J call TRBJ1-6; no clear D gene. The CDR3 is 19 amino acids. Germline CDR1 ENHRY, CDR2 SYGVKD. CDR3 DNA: TGTGCCAGCAGTTACTCGCTTCTTGCAACCGTTCGTCGGAATTCACCCCTCCACTTT. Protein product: CASSYSLLATVRRNSPLHF.

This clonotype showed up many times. DNA of the CDR3: TGTGCCAGCAGTTGGGGAGGGAACGGCGAGCAGTACTTC. Translating gives CASSWGGNGEQYF. This chain connects TRBV12-3 or TRBV12-4 to TRBJ2-7, with 7 bases aligning to TRBD2. This CDR3 has 13 amino acids. Trimming took 4 bases from V and 6 from J; bases not matched to a gene: 6.

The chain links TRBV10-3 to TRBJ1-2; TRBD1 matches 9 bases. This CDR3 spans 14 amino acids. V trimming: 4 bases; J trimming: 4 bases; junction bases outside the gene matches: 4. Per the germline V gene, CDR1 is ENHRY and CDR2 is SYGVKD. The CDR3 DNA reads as TGTGCCATCAGTGCCCCGACAGGGGGCTATGGCTACACCTTC. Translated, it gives CAISAPTGGYGYTF.

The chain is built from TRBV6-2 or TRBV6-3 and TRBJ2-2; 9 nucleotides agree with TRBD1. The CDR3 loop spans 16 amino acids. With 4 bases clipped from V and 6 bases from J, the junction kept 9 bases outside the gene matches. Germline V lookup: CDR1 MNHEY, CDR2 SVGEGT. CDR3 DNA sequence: TGTGCCAGCAGTTTATTCGGGACAGGGTATGCCGGGGAGCTGTTTTTT. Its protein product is CASSLFGTGYAGELFF.